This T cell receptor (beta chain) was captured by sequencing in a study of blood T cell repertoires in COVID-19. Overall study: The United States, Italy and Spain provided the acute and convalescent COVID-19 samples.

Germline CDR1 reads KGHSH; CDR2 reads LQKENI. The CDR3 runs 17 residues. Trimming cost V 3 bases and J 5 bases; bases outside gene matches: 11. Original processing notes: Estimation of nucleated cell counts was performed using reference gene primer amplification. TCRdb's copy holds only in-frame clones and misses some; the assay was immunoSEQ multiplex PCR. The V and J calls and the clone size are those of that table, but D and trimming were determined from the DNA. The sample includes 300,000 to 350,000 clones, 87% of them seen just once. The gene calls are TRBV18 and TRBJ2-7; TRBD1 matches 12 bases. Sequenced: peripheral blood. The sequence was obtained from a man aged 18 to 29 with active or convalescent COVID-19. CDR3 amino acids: CASSPAHPGQGANEQYF. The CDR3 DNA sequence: TGTGCCAGCTCACCCGCTCATCCGGGACAGGGGGCGAACGAGCAGTACTTC.